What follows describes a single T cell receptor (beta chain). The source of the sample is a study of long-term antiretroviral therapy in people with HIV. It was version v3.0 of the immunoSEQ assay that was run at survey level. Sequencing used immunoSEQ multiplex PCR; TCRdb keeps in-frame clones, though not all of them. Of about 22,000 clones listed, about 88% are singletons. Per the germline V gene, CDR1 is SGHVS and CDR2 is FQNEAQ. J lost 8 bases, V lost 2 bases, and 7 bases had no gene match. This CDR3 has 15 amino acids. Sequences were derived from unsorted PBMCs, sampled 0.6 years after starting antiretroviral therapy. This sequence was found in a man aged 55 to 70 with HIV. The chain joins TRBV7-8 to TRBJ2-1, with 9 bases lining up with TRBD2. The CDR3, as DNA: TGTGCCAGCAGCTTACTAGCGGGAACCGACGATGAGCAGTTCTTC. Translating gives CASSLLAGTDDEQFF.